This T cell receptor (beta chain) was captured by sequencing in a study of Ad26.COV2.S vaccination and SARS-CoV-2 variants. A note on this clone: At one end, the junction sequence differs from germline, possibly due to a read error.

Data came from immunoSEQ multiplex PCR; TCRdb stores just in-frame clones and leaves some out. The sample shows fewer than 500,000 clones, about 91% of them seen only once. Germline lookup yields CDR1 MGHRA and CDR2 YSYEKL. The CDR3 has 13 amino acids. The treatment was: around 19 received Ad26.COV2.S at low or high dose, single or two shots; a few received placebo; per-sample allocation not given. Repertoires come from day 63 after the first vaccine or placebo injection. This specimen was peripheral blood, taken in a trial of Ad26.COV2.S vaccine versus placebo. The source is a person aged 18-65 years who received the Ad26.COV2.S COVID-19 vaccine or a placebo. This rearrangement joins TRBV4-1 to TRBJ1-3; D not certain. CDR3 nucleotide sequence: TGCGCCAGCAGCCAAGAACTGGGTGGAGCCCGGTGGTTT. Amino acid sequence: CASSQELGGARWF.